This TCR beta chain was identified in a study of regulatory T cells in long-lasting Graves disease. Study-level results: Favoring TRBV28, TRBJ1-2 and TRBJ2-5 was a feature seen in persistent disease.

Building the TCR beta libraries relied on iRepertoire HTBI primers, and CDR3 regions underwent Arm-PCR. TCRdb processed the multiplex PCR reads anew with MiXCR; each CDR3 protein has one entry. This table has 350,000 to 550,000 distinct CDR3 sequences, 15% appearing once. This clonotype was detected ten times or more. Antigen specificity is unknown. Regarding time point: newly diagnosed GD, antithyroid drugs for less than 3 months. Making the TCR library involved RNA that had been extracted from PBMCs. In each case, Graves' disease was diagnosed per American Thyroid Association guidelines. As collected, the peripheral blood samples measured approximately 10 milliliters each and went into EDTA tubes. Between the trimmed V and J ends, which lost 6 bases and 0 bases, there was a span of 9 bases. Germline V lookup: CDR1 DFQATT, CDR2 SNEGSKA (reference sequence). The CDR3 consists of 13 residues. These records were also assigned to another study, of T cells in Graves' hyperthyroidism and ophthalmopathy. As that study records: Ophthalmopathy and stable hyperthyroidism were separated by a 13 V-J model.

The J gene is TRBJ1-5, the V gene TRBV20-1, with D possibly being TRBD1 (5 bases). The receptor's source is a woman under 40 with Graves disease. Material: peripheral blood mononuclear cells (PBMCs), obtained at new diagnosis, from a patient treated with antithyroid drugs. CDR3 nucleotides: TGCAGTGCGCAAAGGGGTAGCAATCAGCCCCAGCATTTT. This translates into CSAQRGSNQPQHF.